This T cell receptor (beta chain) is drawn from a study of blood T cell repertoires in COVID-19. Per the study methods: Reference gene primer amplification gave estimated nucleated cell counts. The table came from immunoSEQ multiplex PCR; TCRdb's copy has only in-frame clones and leaves some out. V and J calls and clone size come straight from that table; D and trimming were deduced from the DNA. This sample has 200,000 or so clones, with 65% to 85% found just once. The CDR3 spans 15 residues. The germline gives CDR1 MNHEY, CDR2 SVGAGI. V gave up 6 bases and J gave up 3 bases, with 15 bases separating them.

The sequence derives from a man between 60 and 75 years old with active or convalescent COVID-19. Material: peripheral blood. This sequence joins TRBV6-5 and TRBJ2-1; D is possibly TRBD2 (5 bases). The CDR3 region is CASRQLLGNYNEQFF. CDR3 DNA sequence: TGTGCCAGCAGACAACTACTAGGGAACTACAATGAGCAGTTCTTC.